The source of this TCR beta chain is a study of radiotherapy plus CTLA-4 blockade in lung cancer. Study-level information: Objective response rate was 15% to 20%; disease control rate, approximately 28%. Overall study findings and caveats: With interferon-beta, early dynamics of blood T cell clones were reported to best predict response. Expansion of tumor-derived TCR clones was observed in blood after radiotherapy plus ipilimumab.

There are 12 residues in the CDR3. Germline-derived CDR1 and CDR2 are SGHAT and FQNNGV. The V segment lost 8 bases and the J segment 6 bases; nucleotides outside the gene matches: 3. The study gave focal radiation plus ipilimumab CTLA-4 blockade to patients with chemo-refractory metastatic non-small-cell lung cancer. Assay used: immunoSEQ multiplex PCR; TCRdb lists only in-frame clones, some missing. The sample includes some 23,000 clones, around 66% of them seen just once. On this clone: Its antigen is not identified.

Specimen: peripheral blood, collected from a patient treated with radiotherapy plus ipilimumab. This chain joins TRBV11-2 and TRBJ2-4; 8 nucleotides align to TRBD2. This clonotype originated in a human donor with non-small cell lung cancer who had stable disease on radiotherapy plus ipilimumab. CDR3 loop: CASREGGNIQYF. The DNA for the CDR3 is TGTGCCAGCCGGGAGGGTGGAAACATTCAGTACTTC.